This TCR beta chain originates from a study of blood T cell repertoires in COVID-19. As for the study in general: Sample material is recorded as cDNA or gDNA derived from T cells, B-cell-depleted T cells, or PBMCs.

CDR3 length: 15 residues. Trimming removed 7 bases from V and 6 bases from J, with 21 bases in between. Germline CDR1 is MNHEY and CDR2 is SMNVEV (reference sequence). In the source study's methods: How many nucleated cells were present was estimated from reference gene primer amplification. Sequencing was performed with immunoSEQ multiplex PCR; in TCRdb, only in-frame clones are kept and a portion is missing. The V and J calls and clone size come from that table; D and trimming were worked out from the DNA. The data contain a few hundred thousand clones, approximately 86% of them singletons. Sequenced sample: peripheral blood. V and J are TRBV27 and TRBJ1-2; D remains ambiguous. The sequence came from a man aged 18 to 29 with active or convalescent COVID-19. CDR3: CASMIGFGRRDGYTF. The CDR3 nucleotides read TGTGCCAGCATGATTGGTTTCGGGAGGAGGGATGGCTACACCTTC.